A single sample is the source of the 6 T cell receptor beta chains below, sequenced in a study of cytomegalovirus exposure and HLA in healthy donors. The PCR was carried out with 60 Vbeta primers and 13 Jbeta primers. Sequenced by immunoSEQ multiplex PCR; TCRdb stores in-frame clones only, minus some. The sample lists about 56,000 clones, 70% to 85% occurring once. Material: PBMCs. These receptors were obtained from a man aged 35-49 years in good health and CMV-seronegative.

The chain carries TRBV5-6 and TRBJ2-3, with 9 positions matching TRBD1. J gave up 2 bases and V 6 bases, and 7 bases lay outside the gene matches. Germline V CDR1 and CDR2: SGHDT, YYEEEE. The CDR3 loop spans 15 amino acids. CDR3 region: CASTIWDRVTDTQYF. CDR3 DNA: TGTGCCAGCACAATCTGGGACAGGGTCACAGATACGCAGTATTTT.

This clone was recorded once. This chain links TRBV9 with TRBJ2-4; 12 nucleotides agree with TRBD2. The length of the CDR3 is 17 residues. The germline gives CDR1 SGDLS, CDR2 YYNGEE. V lost 3 bases and J lost 3; bases outside the gene matches: 7. The CDR3 DNA follows: TGTGCCAGCAGCGGGCGGACTAGCGGGATGGGCAAAAACATTCAGTACTTC. This sequence encodes CASSGRTSGMGKNIQYF.

This chain joins TRBV28 and TRBJ1-3, with a tentative D call TRBD1 (5 bases). Germline V gives CDR1 MDHEN, CDR2 SYDVKM. The germline V and J ends were trimmed by 5 bases and 4 bases, with 15 bases remaining between them. The CDR3 spans 15 residues. The CDR3 spells CASSQLGGRGNTIYF. CDR3 coding DNA: TGTGCCAGCAGTCAGCTGGGGGGACGGGGAAACACCATATATTTT.

The chain uses TRBV14 and TRBJ2-7, with 8 bases lining up with TRBD2. The trim removed 2 bases at V and 5 bases at J, leaving 8 bases unmatched. The CDR3 contains 15 residues. Looked up from germline, CDR1 is SGHDN and CDR2 is FVKESK. The CDR3 DNA reads as TGTGCCAGCAGCCAACCCTACGGGACTAGTAACGAGCAGTACTTC. Residues: CASSQPYGTSNEQYF.

The genes are TRBV11-2 and TRBJ2-7; 8 bases map to TRBD1. V gave up 5 bases and J gave up 3 bases; unmatched junction bases: 9. Germline V gives CDR1 SGHAT, CDR2 FQNNGV. This CDR3 is built from 15 residues. The CDR3: CASSPGTGGFYEQYF. CDR3 nucleotide sequence: TGTGCCAGCAGCCCCGGCACAGGGGGGTTCTACGAGCAGTACTTC.

The chain is built from TRBV7-2 and TRBJ2-1; 10 bases map to TRBD1. Germline V CDR1 and CDR2: SGHTA, FQGNSA. Trimming at V came to 1 base and at J to 8 bases, leaving 5 bases not matched to a gene. This CDR3 has 15 residues. DNA for the CDR3: TGTGCCAGCAGCTTAGGACAGGGGGCTAGGGATGAGCAGTTCTTC. It codes for CASSLGQGARDEQFF.